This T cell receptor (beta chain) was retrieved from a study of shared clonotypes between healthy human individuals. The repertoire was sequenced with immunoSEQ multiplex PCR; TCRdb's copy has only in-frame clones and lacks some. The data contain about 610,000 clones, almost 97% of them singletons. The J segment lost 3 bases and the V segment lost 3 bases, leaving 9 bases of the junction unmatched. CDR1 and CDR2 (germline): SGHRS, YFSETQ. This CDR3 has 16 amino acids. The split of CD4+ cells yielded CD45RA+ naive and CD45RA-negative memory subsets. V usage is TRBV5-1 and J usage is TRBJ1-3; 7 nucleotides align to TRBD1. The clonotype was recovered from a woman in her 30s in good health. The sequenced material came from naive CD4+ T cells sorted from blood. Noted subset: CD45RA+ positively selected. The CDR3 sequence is CASSSKPGTDGNTIYF. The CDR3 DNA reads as TGCGCCAGCAGCTCGAAACCCGGGACAGATGGAAACACCATATATTTT. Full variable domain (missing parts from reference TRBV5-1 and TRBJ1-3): KAGVTQTPRYLIKTRGQQVTLSCSPISGHRSVSWYQQTPGQGLQFLFEYFSETQRNKGNFPGRFSGRQFSNSRSEMNVSTLELGDSALYLCASSSKPGTDGNTIYFGEGSWLTVV.